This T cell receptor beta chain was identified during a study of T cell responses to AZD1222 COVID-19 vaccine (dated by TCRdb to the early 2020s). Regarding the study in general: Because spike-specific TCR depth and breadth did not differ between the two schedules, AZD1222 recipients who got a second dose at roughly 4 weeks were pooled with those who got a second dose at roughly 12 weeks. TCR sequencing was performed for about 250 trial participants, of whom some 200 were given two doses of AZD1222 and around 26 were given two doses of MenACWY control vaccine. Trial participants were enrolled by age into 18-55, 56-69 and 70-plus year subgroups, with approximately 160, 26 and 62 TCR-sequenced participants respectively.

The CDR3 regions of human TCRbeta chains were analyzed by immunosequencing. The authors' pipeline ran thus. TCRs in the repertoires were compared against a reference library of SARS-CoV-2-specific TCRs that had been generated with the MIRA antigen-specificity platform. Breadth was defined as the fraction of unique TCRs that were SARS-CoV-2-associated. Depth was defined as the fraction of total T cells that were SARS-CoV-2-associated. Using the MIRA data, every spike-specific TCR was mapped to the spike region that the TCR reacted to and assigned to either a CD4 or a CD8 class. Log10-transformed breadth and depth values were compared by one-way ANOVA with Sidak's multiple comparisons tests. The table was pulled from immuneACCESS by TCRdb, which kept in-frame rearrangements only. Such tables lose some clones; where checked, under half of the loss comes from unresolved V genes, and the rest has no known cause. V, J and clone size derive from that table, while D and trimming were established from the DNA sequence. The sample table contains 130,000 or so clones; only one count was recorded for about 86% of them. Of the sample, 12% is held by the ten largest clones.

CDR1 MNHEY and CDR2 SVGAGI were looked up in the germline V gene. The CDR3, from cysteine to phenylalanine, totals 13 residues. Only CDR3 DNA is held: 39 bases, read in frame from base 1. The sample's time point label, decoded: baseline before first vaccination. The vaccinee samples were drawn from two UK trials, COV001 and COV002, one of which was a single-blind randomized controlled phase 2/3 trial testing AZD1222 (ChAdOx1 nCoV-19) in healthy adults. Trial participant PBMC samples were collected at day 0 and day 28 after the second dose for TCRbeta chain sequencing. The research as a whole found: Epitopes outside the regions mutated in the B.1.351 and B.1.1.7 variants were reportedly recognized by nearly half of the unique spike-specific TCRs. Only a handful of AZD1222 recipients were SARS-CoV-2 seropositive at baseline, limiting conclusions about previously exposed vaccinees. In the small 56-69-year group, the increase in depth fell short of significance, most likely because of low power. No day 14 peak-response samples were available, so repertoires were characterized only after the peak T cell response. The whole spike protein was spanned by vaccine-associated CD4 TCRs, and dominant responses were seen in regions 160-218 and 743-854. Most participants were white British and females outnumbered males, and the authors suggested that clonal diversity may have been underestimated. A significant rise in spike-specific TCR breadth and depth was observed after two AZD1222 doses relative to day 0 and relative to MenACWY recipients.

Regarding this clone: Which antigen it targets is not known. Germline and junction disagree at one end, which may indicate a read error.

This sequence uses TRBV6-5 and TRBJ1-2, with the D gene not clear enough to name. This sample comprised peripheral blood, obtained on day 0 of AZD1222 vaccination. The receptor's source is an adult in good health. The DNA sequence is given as TGTGCTAGCAAGCTGGCTCTCGACTATGGCTACACCTTC. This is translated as CASKLALDYGYTF.